Listed below are T cell receptor beta chains from one sample, sequenced in a study of a mutant IDH1 vaccine in newly diagnosed glioma. What these receptors recognize is not known. Generated by immunoSEQ multiplex PCR, the TCRdb table keeps only in-frame clones and is missing some. Among 55,000 to 65,000 clones listed, about four fifths were seen once. The input for sequencing was PBMCs, taken from a glioma patient whose treatment included an IDH1 peptide vaccine. The source of these receptors is a man aged 25-45 years with glioma. The CDR3 runs from the conserved cysteine through the conserved F or W. Each record gives: V gene, J gene, CDR3 protein.

TRBV29-1	TRBJ2-1	CSVEGGEIGFF
TRBV6-1	TRBJ2-3	CATRRLASTDTQYF
TRBV5-4	TRBJ1-2	CASTQNRNYGYTF
TRBV12-5	TRBJ2-3	CASGLWLAGGTDTQYF
TRBV5-6	TRBJ1-3	CASSLAGTDSGNTIYF
TRBV27	TRBJ2-7	CASSMTGYHEQYF
TRBV4-2	TRBJ2-3	CASSQDGAQNTQYF
TRBV11-2	TRBJ1-2	CASSSPSVGDGGYTF
TRBV5-1	TRBJ1-1	CASALNPDTEAFF
TRBV27	TRBJ2-1	CASSLSLPAYNEQFF
TRBV5-1	TRBJ1-4	CASSSTGANEKLFF
TRBV6-1	TRBJ2-1	CASSEIHHGVTSYNEQFF
TRBV20-1	TRBJ1-2	CSAQGSGYTF
TRBV5-4	TRBJ2-7	CASSPPGLAGGDMKQYF
TRBV4-1	TRBJ2-1	CASSQVWARGGNEQFF
TRBV5-1	TRBJ2-7	CASSPSSRATWIYEQYF
TRBV9	TRBJ1-1	CASSAGQGNEAFF
TRBV6-5	TRBJ1-1	CASRIDMNTEAFF
TRBV4-1	TRBJ2-3	CASSRVAGGADTQYF
TRBV6-1	TRBJ2-5	CASSEGRMRGSQETQYF
TRBV6-5	TRBJ1-1	CASSPQWQNTEAFF
TRBV7-2	TRBJ1-2	CASSLDPEGSYYGYTF
TRBV2	TRBJ2-4	CATAGDHIQYF
TRBV5-1	TRBJ1-2	CASSGGLVEGYTF
TRBV29-1	TRBJ2-5	CSVEDGMETQYF
TRBV5-1	TRBJ1-1	CASSLISGRNTEAFF
TRBV6-6	TRBJ1-1	CASGGQGTEAFF
TRBV2	TRBJ1-4	CASSGGIRGEKLFF
TRBV5-4	TRBJ2-1	CASSRRTGGTTWFF
TRBV5-5	TRBJ1-2	CASSSGTSPPYGYTF
TRBV4-2	TRBJ2-3	CASSQEIDTQYF
TRBV6-1	TRBJ2-7	CAIPGETYEQYF
TRBV29-1	TRBJ1-1	CSVSSTPGTEAFF
TRBV5-6	TRBJ1-1	CASSSTGINTEAFF
TRBV5-1	TRBJ1-1	CASSAKTGMNTEAFF
TRBV7-9	TRBJ1-1	CASSLPGLGAEAFF
TRBV28	TRBJ2-7	CASRSPVGSYEQYF
TRBV11-2	TRBJ1-1	CASSGRQRGPEAFF